This T cell receptor beta chain stems from a study of regulatory T cells in long-lasting Graves disease (dated by TCRdb to about 2021). A note on the overall study: In the newly diagnosed Graves' disease group, patients had been taking antithyroid drugs for less than 3 months. Peripheral blood TCR sequencing and RNA sequencing compared persistent Graves' disease patients with newly diagnosed Graves' disease patients. The study was conducted in China and was registered as a clinical trial. A total of roughly 35 samples underwent TCR sequencing: some 13 from persistent and roughly 20 from newly diagnosed Graves' disease patients. The study at large found these results: Because the primary lesion, thyroid tissue, could not be accessed, the study looked at peripheral blood alone. Compared with newly diagnosed patients, patients with persistent Graves' disease had lower TCR Shannon entropy and fewer highly expanded clones, which suggests clonal expansion. Patients with persistent disease shared more public clonotypes (about 2,500) than newly diagnosed patients did (around 930). Only the TCR beta chain was sequenced and analyzed. As a limitation, the authors acknowledged that the small sample size may reduce accuracy. Preferential use of TRBV28, TRBJ1-2 and TRBJ2-5 was observed in persistent disease, whereas TRBV20-1 and TRBJ2-1 were favored in newly diagnosed disease.

The time point tag for this specimen amounts to: newly diagnosed GD, antithyroid drugs for less than 3 months. For both TCR sequencing and RNA sequencing, RNA was extracted from PBMCs in TRIzol. The diagnosis of Graves' disease followed American Thyroid Association guidelines. The patients came from an endocrinology department in Xi'an, China. From each patient, approximately 10 milliliters of peripheral blood was collected into an EDTA anticoagulant tube. PBMCs were isolated by Ficoll Paque Plus density gradient separation without further T cell sorting. An Agilent 2100 Bioanalyzer and agarose gel were used to assess RNA quality, and a NanoDrop 2000 was used to measure RNA concentration. The receptor library was made with multiplex PCR. The data were produced on an Illumina HiSeq 4000. iRepertoire HTBI primers and Arm-PCR amplification of CDR3 regions were used to construct TCR beta libraries. Before sequencing, the PCR products underwent gel purification. On the study's bioinformatics: Gene usage analysis of CDR3 amino acid clonotypes used the 60 to 80 TRBV and 14 TRBJ segments found across samples. Filtered high-quality paired reads were merged into contigs using COPE and FqMerger. BLAST was used to align contigs to IMGT TRBV, TRBD and TRBJ reference genes, with CDR3 defined following IMGT. Any clonotype with a frequency above 0.1% was classified as a highly expanded clone. Shannon entropy was used to measure repertoire diversity, and the Gini coefficient was used to measure V-J evenness. Public clonotypes were defined as clonotypes shared by more than one individual. Using fastp trimming at Q25 and MiXCR clonotype assembly, TCRdb reanalyzed the public sequencing data and kept in-frame beta chains. Entries that share a CDR3 protein sequence are merged under the most common genes and DNA. The authors' filters were not applied to this entry. The sample table contains around 420,000 distinct CDR3 sequences; only one count was recorded for less than 20% of them. Of the sample, around a fifth is held by the ten largest clones.

This clonotype was observed many times. Its antigen remains unidentified. Base-call qualities are not available, and no considerably larger clone is one nucleotide away. CDR1 and CDR2 (LNHDA, SQIVND) derive from the germline V gene (reference sequence). There are 14 amino acids in the CDR3, from cysteine to phenylalanine inclusive. The DNA shown is the 42-base CDR3, in frame from base 1. Trimming removed 4 bases from V and 5 bases from J; the gene matches leave 5 bases unexplained. This chain is built from TRBV19 and TRBJ1-1, with TRBD1 identical over 9 junction bases. The sample here was peripheral blood mononuclear cells (PBMCs), taken at new diagnosis, from a patient treated with antithyroid drugs. The TCR was taken from a female donor with Graves disease. The CDR3 protein: CASSRRDRVTEAFF. The DNA sequence is as follows: TGTGCCAGTAGTAGGAGGGACAGGGTGACTGAAGCTTTCTTT.